A selection of T cell receptor beta chains follows, all from one sample in a study of beta chain features in type 1 diabetes. Assay: immunoSEQ multiplex PCR; the TCRdb copy retains only in-frame clones and omits some. This table holds hundreds of thousands of clones, over 13% found once. The sample comprised naive CD4+ T cells from blood. The receptors originated from a man aged 18 to 29 with type 1 diabetes. Both conserved end residues are part of each CDR3. D genes are given only for firm matches. Size tells how often a clone was seen (once, few, many) or the class of an expanded clone, and some rows leave it out.

CDR3	DNA	V	J	size	D
CSVAGPLNTEAFF	TGCAGCGTTGCCGGGCCCTTGAACACTGAAGCTTTCTTT	TRBV29-1	TRBJ1-1	few	NA
CASNREDGSWETQYF	TGTGCCAGCAACAGGGAAGACGGGAGCTGGGAGACCCAGTACTTC	TRBV2	TRBJ2-5	NA	NA
CAWGGNQPQHF	TGTGCCTGGGGTGGAAATCAGCCCCAGCATTTT	TRBV30	TRBJ1-5	NA	NA
CASSGSYEQYF	TGTGCCAGTAGCGGGAGCTACGAGCAGTACTTC	TRBV30	TRBJ2-7	NA	TRBD2
CASSQSGTGNNEQFF	TGCGCCAGCAGCCAGTCCGGGACAGGGAACAATGAGCAGTTCTTC	TRBV4-3	TRBJ2-1	NA	TRBD1
CASSLMASLTDTQYF	TGCGCCAGCAGCTTGATGGCGAGTCTCACAGATACGCAGTATTTT	TRBV5-1	TRBJ2-3	NA	NA
CASSIQHNEQFF	TGTGCCAGCAGTATTCAGCACAATGAGCAGTTCTTC	TRBV28	TRBJ2-1	many	NA
CASRVAGANTGELFF	TGTGCCAGCAGAGTAGCGGGAGCGAACACCGGGGAGCTGTTTTTT	TRBV19	TRBJ2-2	few	TRBD2
CASSFGQGASYEQYF	TGTGCCAGCAGTTTTGGACAGGGGGCCTCCTACGAGCAGTACTTC	TRBV6-5	TRBJ2-7	NA	TRBD1
CASSPSNSRGGLNEQFF	TGTGCCAGCAGCCCCTCCAACTCGCGGGGGGGCCTAAATGAGCAGTTCTTC	TRBV5-4	TRBJ2-1	NA	TRBD2
CASSYRSGPPVF	TGTGCCAGCAGTTACCGCTCCGGGCCGCCGGTCTTC	TRBV6-5	TRBJ2-1	few	NA
CASSPEGQSYEQYF	TGTGCCAGCAGCCCCGAGGGACAGTCCTACGAGCAGTACTTC	TRBV7-9	TRBJ2-7	NA	TRBD1
CASSRIEADLETQYF	TGTGCCAGCAGCCGGATCGAGGCGGACCTTGAGACCCAGTACTTC	TRBV4-2	TRBJ2-5	NA	NA
CAWQERQRSGEAFF	TGTGCCTGGCAAGAAAGACAGCGGAGTGGTGAAGCTTTCTTT	TRBV30	TRBJ1-1	NA	NA
CASTLTRGEETQYF	TGTGCCAGCACCCTCACCCGGGGGGAAGAGACCCAGTACTTC	TRBV11-2	TRBJ2-5	NA	TRBD2
CASSATGGNGNTIYF	TGCGCCAGCAGCGCGACAGGGGGCAATGGAAACACCATATATTTT	TRBV4-1	TRBJ1-3	NA	TRBD1
CAISVTATYEQYF	TGTGCCATCAGTGTAACAGCCACCTACGAGCAGTACTTC	TRBV10-3	TRBJ2-7	NA	NA
CAWSSGIGLAGRSSYNEQFF	TGTGCCTGGAGTAGCGGGATAGGACTAGCGGGAAGAAGCTCCTACAATGAGCAGTTCTTC	TRBV30	TRBJ2-1	NA	TRBD2
CAWRQAYGDYGYTF	TGTGCCTGGAGACAGGCTTATGGGGACTATGGCTACACCTTC	TRBV30	TRBJ1-2	few	NA
CASSLGGFASGSEQFF	TGTGCCAGCAGCTTAGGAGGGTTCGCTAGCGGGTCTGAGCAGTTCTTC	TRBV11-1	TRBJ2-1	NA	TRBD2
CATSRDSEQVF	TGTGCCACCAGCAGAGATTCTGAGCAGGTCTTC	TRBV15	TRBJ2-1	NA	NA
CATSRDRAGSYGYTF	TGTGCCACCAGCAGAGATCGGGCAGGGAGCTATGGCTACACCTTC	TRBV15	TRBJ1-2	NA	NA
CASSLLRQPQHF	TGTGCCAGCAGTTTATTGCGTCAGCCCCAGCATTTT	TRBV28	TRBJ1-5	NA	NA
CASRGTERTYGYTF	TGTGCCAGCAGGGGGACAGAACGAACCTATGGCTACACCTTC	TRBV6-1	TRBJ1-2	few	TRBD1
CASGQGADEQYF	TGTGCCTCCGGACAGGGGGCCGACGAGCAGTACTTC	TRBV6-5	TRBJ2-7	few	TRBD1
CSAAQFNEQFF	TGCAGTGCTGCCCAGTTTAATGAGCAGTTCTTC	TRBV20-1	TRBJ2-1	few	NA
CAWTYSDEQFF	TGTGCCTGGACCTATAGCGATGAGCAGTTCTTC	TRBV30	TRBJ2-1	few	NA
CASSPSGGADEQYF	TGTGCCAGCAGCCCCAGCGGGGGGGCCGACGAGCAGTACTTC	TRBV5-6	TRBJ2-7	few	TRBD2
CASSSAPGQRTSTQYF	TGTGCCAGCAGTTCGGCTCCGGGACAGCGGACGTCGACCCAGTACTTC	TRBV27	TRBJ2-5	few	TRBD1
CASSLAHLNYGYTF	TGCGCCAGCAGCTTGGCACACCTTAACTATGGCTACACCTTC	TRBV5-1	TRBJ1-2	NA	NA
CASADPPTEKLFF	TGTGCCAGTGCCGACCCGCCGACGGAAAAACTGTTTTTT	TRBV28	TRBJ1-4	NA	NA
CASSDTSGGIQPQHF	TGTGCCAGCAGTGATACGAGCGGGGGGATACAGCCCCAGCATTTT	TRBV2	TRBJ1-5	NA	NA
CASSDQETQYF	TGTGCCAGCAGTGACCAAGAGACCCAGTACTTC	TRBV2	TRBJ2-5	NA	NA
CASSLAWGQARETQYF	TGTGCCAGCAGCTTGGCTTGGGGCCAGGCTCGGGAGACCCAGTACTTC	TRBV5-4	TRBJ2-5	NA	NA
CASSPRGSVDEKLFF	TGTGCCAGCTCACCGCGAGGATCAGTCGATGAAAAACTGTTTTTT	TRBV18	TRBJ1-4	few	NA
CASSNRGGSYEQYF	TGTGCCAGCAGCAACAGGGGCGGCTCCTACGAGCAGTACTTC	TRBV27	TRBJ2-7	NA	TRBD1
CASSAGDLIAKNIQYF	TGTGCCAGCAGCGCGGGGGACTTGATAGCCAAAAACATTCAGTACTTC	TRBV9	TRBJ2-4	few	NA
CASSYSGLGDGETQYF	TGTGCCAGCAGTTACTCAGGGCTGGGGGACGGGGAGACCCAGTACTTC	TRBV6-5	TRBJ2-5	NA	NA
CAWSTASGANVLTF	TGTGCCTGGAGTACGGCCTCTGGGGCCAACGTCCTGACTTTC	TRBV30	TRBJ2-6	few	NA
CASSLAKDRIYEQYF	TGTGCCAGCAGCTTAGCGAAGGACAGGATCTACGAGCAGTACTTC	TRBV7-2	TRBJ2-7	few	TRBD1
CASTLRGPHTEAFF	TGTGCCAGCACCTTAAGGGGGCCCCACACTGAAGCTTTCTTT	TRBV5-8	TRBJ1-1	few	TRBD1
CASSRSGNTIYF	TGTGCCAGCAGCAGGAGTGGAAACACCATATATTTT	TRBV25-1	TRBJ1-3	few	NA
CASSTGLSGTEAFF	TGTGCCAGCTCGACCGGGTTATCGGGCACTGAAGCTTTCTTT	TRBV18	TRBJ1-1	NA	NA
CASLTVENYEQYF	TGTGCCAGTCTAACGGTAGAGAACTACGAGCAGTACTTC	TRBV2	TRBJ2-7	NA	NA
CASSATTNTEAFF	TGTGCCAGCAGCGCAACAACGAACACTGAAGCTTTCTTT	TRBV9	TRBJ1-1	NA	NA
CAWSPLNVGNEQFF	TGTGCCTGGAGTCCTCTTAACGTCGGGAATGAGCAGTTCTTC	TRBV30	TRBJ2-1	once	NA
CASSLAGQDEQYF	TGTGCCAGCAGCTTAGCGGGCCAGGACGAGCAGTACTTC	TRBV7-9	TRBJ2-7	NA	NA
CASSVVGSGGNTGELFF	TGTGCCAGCAGCGTAGTTGGTAGCGGGGGTAACACCGGGGAGCTGTTTTTT	TRBV9	TRBJ2-2	few	TRBD2
CAISDLGLVSTDTQYF	TGTGCCATCAGTGATCTTGGGCTAGTTAGCACAGATACGCAGTATTTT	TRBV10-3	TRBJ2-3	NA	NA
CASTSARTDTQYF	TGTGCCTCGACTAGCGCCCGCACAGATACGCAGTATTTT	TRBV30	TRBJ2-3	NA	TRBD2
CASAAFPGEGNIQYF	TGCGCCAGCGCCGCTTTTCCAGGGGAGGGAAACATTCAGTACTTC	TRBV5-1	TRBJ2-4	few	NA
CASSKACGRDLAEAFF	TGTGCCAGCAGCAAGGCTTGCGGCAGGGATTTAGCTGAAGCTTTCTTT	TRBV21-1	TRBJ1-1	NA	NA
CASKTGYTPDYEQYF	TGTGCCAGCAAGACAGGATATACACCGGACTACGAGCAGTACTTC	TRBV2	TRBJ2-7	NA	NA
CASSELTGGTEAFF	TGTGCCAGCAGTGAACTAACAGGGGGTACTGAAGCTTTCTTT	TRBV25-1	TRBJ1-1	NA	TRBD1
CASSFGGSTDTQYF	TGCGCCAGCAGCTTTGGCGGGAGCACAGATACGCAGTATTTT	TRBV5-1	TRBJ2-3	NA	NA
CASSKTSGSGTDTQYF	TGTGCCAGCAGCAAGACTAGCGGGAGCGGCACAGATACGCAGTATTTT	TRBV28	TRBJ2-3	NA	TRBD2
CASGRPYLGTDTQYF	TGTGCCAGCGGGCGCCCTTATTTGGGCACAGATACGCAGTATTTT	TRBV7-2	TRBJ2-3	NA	NA
CASRTSGTYNEQFF	TGTGCCAGCCGTACTAGCGGGACCTACAATGAGCAGTTCTTC	TRBV28	TRBJ2-1	NA	TRBD2
CASGGGRQGDNEQFF	TGTGCCAGCGGAGGAGGGAGACAGGGGGACAATGAGCAGTTCTTC	TRBV9	TRBJ2-1	NA	TRBD1
CASSQERFGYTF	TGTGCCAGCAGCCAAGAAAGGTTTGGCTACACCTTC	TRBV4-2	TRBJ1-2	NA	NA